This TCR beta chain was retrieved from a study of T-cell memory formation after mild COVID-19. Study-level information: Among the donors, TCR clusters were largely specific to each donor. Study findings and constraints: Contracting CD4+ clones sat mainly in CM and EM; CD8+ in EMRA. Clones shrinking between day 15 and 85 showed a balanced CD4/CD8 split, and those that grew later tilted toward CD4+.

Trimming stripped 1 base from V and 2 bases from J, with 11 bases between. The CDR3 extends over 15 amino acids. Germline-derived CDR1 and CDR2 are SGHVS and FQNEAQ. The sample holds a few counts of this clonotype. Its antigen remains unknown. 5'RACE with constant-segment primers built TCRalpha and TCRbeta cDNA libraries with UMIs. TCRdb recomputed calls from the 5' RACE reads with MiXCR, one row per CDR3 protein. The sample includes 530,000 or so distinct CDR3 sequences, roughly 17% of them seen just once. Specimen: PBMCs or a T cell subset sorted from them (not recorded which). The chain couples TRBV7-8 to TRBJ2-5, with D hard to call. The TCR was taken from an adult woman who had mild COVID-19 (a few samples of this study predate the infection). Cell type and time point are not known. The chain's CDR3 is CASSLELDRQETQYF. CDR3 coding DNA: TGTGCCAGCAGCTTAGAGCTCGATAGACAAGAGACCCAGTACTTC. The variable domain in full, completed from reference TRBV7-8 and TRBJ2-5, reads GAGVSQSPRYKVAKRGQDVALRCDPISGHVSLFWYQQALGQGPEFLTYFQNEAQLDKSGLPSDRFFAERPEGSVSTLKIQRTQQEDSAVYLCASSLELDRQETQYFGPGTRLLVL.